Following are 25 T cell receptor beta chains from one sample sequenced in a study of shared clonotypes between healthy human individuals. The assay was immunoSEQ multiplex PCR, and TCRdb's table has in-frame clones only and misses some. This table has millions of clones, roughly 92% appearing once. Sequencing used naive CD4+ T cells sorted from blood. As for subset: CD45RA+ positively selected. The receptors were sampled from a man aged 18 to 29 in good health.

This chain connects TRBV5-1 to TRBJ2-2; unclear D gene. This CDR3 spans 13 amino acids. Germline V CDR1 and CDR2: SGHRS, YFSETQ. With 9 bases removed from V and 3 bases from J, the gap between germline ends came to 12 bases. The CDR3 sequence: CATRPQDTGELFF. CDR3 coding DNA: TGCGCCACCAGACCCCAGGACACCGGGGAGCTGTTTTTT.

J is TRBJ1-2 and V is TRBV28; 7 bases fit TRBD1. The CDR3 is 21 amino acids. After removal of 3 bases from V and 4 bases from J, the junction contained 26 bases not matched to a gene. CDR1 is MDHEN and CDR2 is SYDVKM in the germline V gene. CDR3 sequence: CASSFWGEGGKINRSSYGYTF. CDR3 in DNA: TGTGCCAGCAGTTTTTGGGGCGAAGGGGGCAAAATAAATAGGTCTTCCTATGGCTACACCTTC.

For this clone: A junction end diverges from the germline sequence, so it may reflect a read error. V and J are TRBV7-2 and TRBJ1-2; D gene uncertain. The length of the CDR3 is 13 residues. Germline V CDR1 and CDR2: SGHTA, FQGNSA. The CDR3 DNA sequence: TGTGCCAGCAGCTTAGACGGTCCCATATCCCCACGGTTC. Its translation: CASSLDGPISPRF. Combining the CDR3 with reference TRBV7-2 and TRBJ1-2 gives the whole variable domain GAGVSQSPSNKVTEKGKDVELRCDPISGHTALYWYRQSLGQGLEFLIYFQGNSAPDKSGLPSDRFSAERTGGSVSTLTIQRTQQEDSAVYLCASSLDGPISPRFGSGTRLTVV.

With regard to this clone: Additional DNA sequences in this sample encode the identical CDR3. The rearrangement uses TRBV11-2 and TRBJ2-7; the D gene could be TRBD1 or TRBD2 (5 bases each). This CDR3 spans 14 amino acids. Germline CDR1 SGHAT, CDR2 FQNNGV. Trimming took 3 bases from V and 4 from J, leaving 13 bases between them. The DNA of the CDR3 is TGTGCCAGCAGCTTGGGGCTAGCTTCTTACGAGCAGTACTTC. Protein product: CASSLGLASYEQYF.

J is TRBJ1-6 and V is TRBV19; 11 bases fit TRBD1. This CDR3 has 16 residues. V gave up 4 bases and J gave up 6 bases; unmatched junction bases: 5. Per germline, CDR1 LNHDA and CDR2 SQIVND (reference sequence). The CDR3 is CASSTSGTGGNSPLHF. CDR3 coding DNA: TGTGCCAGTAGTACCTCCGGGACAGGGGGTAATTCACCCCTCCACTTT.

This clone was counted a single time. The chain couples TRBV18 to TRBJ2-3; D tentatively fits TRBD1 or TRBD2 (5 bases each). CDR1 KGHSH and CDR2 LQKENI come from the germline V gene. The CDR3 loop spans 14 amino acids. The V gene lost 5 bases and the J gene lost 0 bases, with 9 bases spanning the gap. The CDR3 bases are TGTGCCAGCTCAGGGGGTCCTAGCACAGATACGCAGTATTTT. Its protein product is CASSGGPSTDTQYF.

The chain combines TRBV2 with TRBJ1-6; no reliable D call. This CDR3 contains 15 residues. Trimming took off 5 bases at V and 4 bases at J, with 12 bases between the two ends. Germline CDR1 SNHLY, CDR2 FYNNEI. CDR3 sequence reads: CASSLGYPYNSPLHF. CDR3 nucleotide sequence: TGTGCCAGCAGTTTAGGGTATCCGTATAATTCACCCCTCCACTTT.

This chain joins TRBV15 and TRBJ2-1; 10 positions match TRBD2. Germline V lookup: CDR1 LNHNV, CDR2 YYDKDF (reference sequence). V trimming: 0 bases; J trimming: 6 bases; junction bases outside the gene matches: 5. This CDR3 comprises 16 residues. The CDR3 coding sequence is TGTGCCACCAGCAGAGAAGTAGCGGGAGGATTCAATGAGCAGTTCTTC. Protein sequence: CATSREVAGGFNEQFF.

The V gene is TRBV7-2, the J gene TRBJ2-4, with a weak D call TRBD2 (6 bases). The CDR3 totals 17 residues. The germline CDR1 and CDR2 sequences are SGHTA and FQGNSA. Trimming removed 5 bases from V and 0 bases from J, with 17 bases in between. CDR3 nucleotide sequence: TGTGCCAGCAGCCCCCCGACTAGACGGTTAGCCAAAAACATTCAGTACTTC. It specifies CASSPPTRRLAKNIQYF.

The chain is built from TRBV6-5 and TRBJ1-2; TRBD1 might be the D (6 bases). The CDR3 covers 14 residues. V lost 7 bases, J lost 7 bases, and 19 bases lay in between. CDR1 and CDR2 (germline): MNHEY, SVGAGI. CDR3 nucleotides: TGTGCCAGCACCCAGGGACAACAGGGTAGTGGCTACACCTTC. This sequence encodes CASTQGQQGSGYTF.

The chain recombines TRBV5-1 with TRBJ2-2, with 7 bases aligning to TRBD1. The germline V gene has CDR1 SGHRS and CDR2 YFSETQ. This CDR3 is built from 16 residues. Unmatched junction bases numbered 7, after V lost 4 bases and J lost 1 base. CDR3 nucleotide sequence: TGCGCCAGCAGCATGTCCGACAGGGTGAACACCGGGGAGCTGTTTTTT. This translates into CASSMSDRVNTGELFF. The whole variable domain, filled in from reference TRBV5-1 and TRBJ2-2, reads KAGVTQTPRYLIKTRGQQVTLSCSPISGHRSVSWYQQTPGQGLQFLFEYFSETQRNKGNFPGRFSGRQFSNSRSEMNVSTLELGDSALYLCASSMSDRVNTGELFFGEGSRLTVL.

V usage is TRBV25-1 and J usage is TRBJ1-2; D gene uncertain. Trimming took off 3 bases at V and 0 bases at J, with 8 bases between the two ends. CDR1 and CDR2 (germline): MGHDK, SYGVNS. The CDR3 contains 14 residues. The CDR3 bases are TGTGCCAGCAGTGATCAGACTCCTAACTATGGCTACACCTTC. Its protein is CASSDQTPNYGYTF.

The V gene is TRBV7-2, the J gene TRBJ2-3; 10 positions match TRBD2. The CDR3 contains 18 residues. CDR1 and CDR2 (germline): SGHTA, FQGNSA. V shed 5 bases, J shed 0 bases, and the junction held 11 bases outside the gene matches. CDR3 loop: CASSPATGLAVSTDTQYF. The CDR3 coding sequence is TGTGCCAGCAGCCCGGCCACAGGACTAGCGGTTAGCACAGATACGCAGTATTTT.

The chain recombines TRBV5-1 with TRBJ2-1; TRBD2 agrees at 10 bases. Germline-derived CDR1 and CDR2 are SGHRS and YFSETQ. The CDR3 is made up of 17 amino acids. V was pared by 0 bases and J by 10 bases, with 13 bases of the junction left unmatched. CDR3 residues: CASSLVLAGEKSGEQFF. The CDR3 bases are TGCGCCAGCAGCTTGGTTCTAGCGGGAGAAAAGAGCGGGGAGCAGTTCTTC.

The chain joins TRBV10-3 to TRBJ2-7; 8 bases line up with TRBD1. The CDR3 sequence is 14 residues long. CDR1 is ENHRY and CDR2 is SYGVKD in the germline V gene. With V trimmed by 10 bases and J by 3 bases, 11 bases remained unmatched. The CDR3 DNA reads TGTGCCACCTGTTCAGGGGGCATCGGCTACGAGCAGTACTTC. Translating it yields CATCSGGIGYEQYF.

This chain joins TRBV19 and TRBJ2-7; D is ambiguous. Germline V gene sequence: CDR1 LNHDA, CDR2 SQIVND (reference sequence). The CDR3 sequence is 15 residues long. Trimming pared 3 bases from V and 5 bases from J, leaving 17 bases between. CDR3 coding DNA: TGTGCCAGTAGTATTCCTGGACGGGTAGCTAACGAGCAGTACTTC. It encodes CASSIPGRVANEQYF.

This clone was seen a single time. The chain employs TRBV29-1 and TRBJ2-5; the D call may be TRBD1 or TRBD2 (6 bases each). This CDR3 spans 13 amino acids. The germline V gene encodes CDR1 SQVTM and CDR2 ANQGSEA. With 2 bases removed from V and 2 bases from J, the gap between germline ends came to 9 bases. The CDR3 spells CSVERGPQETQYF. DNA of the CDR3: TGCAGCGTTGAACGGGGGCCGCAAGAGACCCAGTACTTC.

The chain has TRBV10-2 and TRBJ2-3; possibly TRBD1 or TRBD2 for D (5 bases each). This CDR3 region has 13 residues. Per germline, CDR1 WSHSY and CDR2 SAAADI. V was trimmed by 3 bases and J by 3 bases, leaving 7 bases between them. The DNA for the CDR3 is TGCGCCAGCAGTGACAGGGAGACAGATACGCAGTATTTT. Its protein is CASSDRETDTQYF.

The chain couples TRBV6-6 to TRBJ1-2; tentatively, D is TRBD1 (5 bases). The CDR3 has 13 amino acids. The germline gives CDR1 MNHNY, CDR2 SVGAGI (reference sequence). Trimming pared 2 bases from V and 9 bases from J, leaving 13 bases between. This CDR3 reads CASSYAGTESYTF. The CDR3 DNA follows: TGTGCCAGCAGTTACGCGGGGACTGAGAGCTACACCTTC.

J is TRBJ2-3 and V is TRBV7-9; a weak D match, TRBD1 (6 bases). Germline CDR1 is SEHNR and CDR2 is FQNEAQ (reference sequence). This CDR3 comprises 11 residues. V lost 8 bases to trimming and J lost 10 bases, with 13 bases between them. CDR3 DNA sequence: TGTGCCAGCGGAACAGGGTACGCGCAGTATTTT. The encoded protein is CASGTGYAQYF.

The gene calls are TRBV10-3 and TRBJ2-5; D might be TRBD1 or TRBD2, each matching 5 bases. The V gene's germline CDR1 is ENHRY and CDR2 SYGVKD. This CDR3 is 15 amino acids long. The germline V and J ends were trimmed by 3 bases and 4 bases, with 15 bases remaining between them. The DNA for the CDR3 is TGTGCCATCAGTGATTCTGGGGGAGTTGGAGAGACCCAGTACTTC. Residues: CAISDSGGVGETQYF.

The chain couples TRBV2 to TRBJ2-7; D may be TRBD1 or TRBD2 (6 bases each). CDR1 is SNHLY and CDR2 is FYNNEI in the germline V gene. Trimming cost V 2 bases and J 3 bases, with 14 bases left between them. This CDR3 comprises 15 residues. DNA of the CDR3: TGTGCCAGCAGTGAAAGGGGGGCACACTTCTACGAGCAGTACTTC. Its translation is CASSERGAHFYEQYF.

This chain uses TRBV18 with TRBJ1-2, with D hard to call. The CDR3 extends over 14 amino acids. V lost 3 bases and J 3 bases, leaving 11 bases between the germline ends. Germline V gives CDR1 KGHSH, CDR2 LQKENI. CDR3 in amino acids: CASSPLPEYYGYTF. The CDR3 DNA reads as TGTGCCAGCTCACCTCTCCCGGAATACTATGGCTACACCTTC.

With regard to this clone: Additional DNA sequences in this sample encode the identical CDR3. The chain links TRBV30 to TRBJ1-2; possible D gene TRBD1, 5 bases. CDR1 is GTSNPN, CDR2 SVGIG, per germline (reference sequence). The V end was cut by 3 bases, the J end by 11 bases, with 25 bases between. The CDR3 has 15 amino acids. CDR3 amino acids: CAWRRPGPGRQGYTF. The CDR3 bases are TGTGCCTGGAGGAGGCCGGGACCGGGGCGTCAGGGTTACACCTTC.

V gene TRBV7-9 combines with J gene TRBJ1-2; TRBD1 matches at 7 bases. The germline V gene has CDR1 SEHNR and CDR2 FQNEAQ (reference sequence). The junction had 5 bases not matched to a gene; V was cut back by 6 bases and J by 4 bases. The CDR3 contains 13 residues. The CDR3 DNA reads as TGTGCCAGCAGACCCGAGGGGGCCTATGGCTACACCTTC. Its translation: CASRPEGAYGYTF.